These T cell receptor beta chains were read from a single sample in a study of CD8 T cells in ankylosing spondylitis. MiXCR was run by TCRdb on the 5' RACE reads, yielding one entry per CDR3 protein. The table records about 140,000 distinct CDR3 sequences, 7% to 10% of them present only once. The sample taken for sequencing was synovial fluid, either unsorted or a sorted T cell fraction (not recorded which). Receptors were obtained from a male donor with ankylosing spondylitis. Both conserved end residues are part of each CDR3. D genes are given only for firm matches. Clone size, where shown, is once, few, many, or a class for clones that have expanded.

CAIMPTGGDTEAFF	TGTGCCATCATGCCGACAGGGGGGGACACTGAAGCTTTCTTT	few	TRBD1	TRBV10-3	TRBJ1-1
CASSQGDNQAFF	TGTGCCAGCAGCCAAGGGGACAACCAAGCTTTCTTT	many	-	TRBV3-1	TRBJ1-1
CASSHLGNTEAFF	TGTGCCAGCAGTCACTTAGGCAACACTGAAGCTTTCTTT	many	-	TRBV28	TRBJ1-1
CSAPEGNYGYTF	TGCAGTGCTCCAGAGGGGAACTATGGCTACACCTTC	many	-	TRBV20-1	TRBJ1-2
CSARDGLGRIYGYTF	TGCAGTGCTAGAGATGGGTTGGGACGGATTTATGGCTACACCTTC	many	-	TRBV20-1	TRBJ1-2
CAWDPARAGATEAFF	TGTGCCTGGGACCCGGCTCGGGCGGGGGCCACTGAAGCTTTCTTT	once	-	TRBV30	TRBJ1-1
CASTIGTGGEPETQYF	TGTGCCAGCACTATAGGGACAGGGGGCGAGCCCGAGACCCAGTACTTC	-	TRBD1	TRBV12-3/TRBV12-4	TRBJ2-5
CASSLRAGTVETQYF	TGTGCCAGCAGTTTACGAGCCGGGACAGTAGAGACCCAGTACTTC	few	TRBD1	TRBV28	TRBJ2-5
CASSLGPSNTEAFF	TGCGCCAGCAGCCTCGGGCCATCGAACACTGAAGCTTTCTTT	many	-	TRBV5-1	TRBJ1-1
CSGGQAGDTEAFF	TGCAGCGGTGGACAGGCCGGCGACACTGAAGCTTTCTTT	-	TRBD1	TRBV29-1	TRBJ1-1
CSVDGRGETQYF	TGCAGCGTTGATGGCAGGGGGGAGACCCAGTACTTC	many	TRBD1	TRBV29-1	TRBJ2-5
CSARVFGQVAYEQYF	TGCAGTGCTAGAGTTTTTGGGCAGGTCGCCTACGAGCAGTACTTC	-	-	TRBV20-1	TRBJ2-7
CASSEFMGQANTGELFF	TGTGCCAGCAGTGAATTTATGGGACAGGCTAACACCGGGGAGCTGTTTTTT	many	TRBD1	TRBV25-1	TRBJ2-2
CASSSFLAGGVDTQYF	TGTGCCAGCAGCTCGTTTTTAGCGGGAGGAGTAGATACGCAGTATTTT	-	TRBD2	TRBV14	TRBJ2-3
CATQLPGKTSTSTDTQYF	TGTGCCACCCAATTACCGGGAAAAACATCGACGTCCACAGATACGCAGTATTTT	few	-	TRBV6-2/TRBV6-3	TRBJ2-3
CASSQLTSGGGETQYF	TGTGCCAGCAGCCAACTGACTAGCGGGGGTGGGGAGACCCAGTACTTC	few	TRBD2	TRBV4-2	TRBJ2-5
CAINDFGTPFSTETQYF	TGTGCCATCAACGATTTCGGGACTCCCTTCAGCACAGAGACCCAGTACTTC	-	-	TRBV10-3	TRBJ2-5
CSARGYRTSGSFQETQYF	TGCAGTGCTAGAGGTTACAGAACTAGCGGGAGTTTCCAAGAGACCCAGTACTTC	many	TRBD2	TRBV20-1	TRBJ2-5
CASSLGRGTDTQYF	TGCGCCAGCAGCTTGGGAAGGGGCACAGATACGCAGTATTTT	many	-	TRBV7-2	TRBJ2-3
CSAREAGRHQETQYF	TGCAGTGCTAGAGAGGCGGGCAGGCACCAAGAGACCCAGTACTTC	few	-	TRBV20-1	TRBJ2-5
CASSYWESGEQYF	TGTGCCAGCAGTTACTGGGAGAGCGGGGAGCAGTACTTC	many	-	TRBV6-5	TRBJ2-7
CASSSRRGGEAFF	TGTGCCAGCAGCTCCCGCAGGGGGGGTGAAGCTTTCTTT	few	TRBD1	TRBV7-2	TRBJ1-1
CASSSLAGLNPRF	TGTGCCAGCAGCTCCCTAGCGGGATTAAACCCCCGATTC	many	TRBD2	TRBV7-9	TRBJ2-7
CASELPGASQYF	TGTGCCAGCGAGCTTCCTGGAGCATCGCAGTATTTT	many	-	TRBV28	TRBJ2-3
CASSPRVSNNEQFF	TGTGCCAGCAGCCCTCGGGTTTCCAACAATGAGCAGTTCTTC	-	-	TRBV5-4	TRBJ2-1
CAISQLSGGTTGELFF	TGTGCCATCAGTCAACTAAGCGGGGGAACTACCGGGGAGCTGTTTTTT	many	TRBD2	TRBV10-3	TRBJ2-2
CASTRGRNTEAFF	TGTGCCAGCACCCGGGGGAGGAACACTGAAGCTTTCTTT	many	-	TRBV3-1	TRBJ1-1
CASGDPGVLGEKLFF	TGTGCCAGCGGAGACCCAGGGGTCCTAGGAGAAAAACTGTTTTTT	many	-	TRBV6-1	TRBJ1-4
CASSLGPKGTTNEKLFF	TGCGCCAGCAGCTTGGGGCCGAAAGGGACAACTAATGAAAAACTGTTTTTT	many	-	TRBV5-1	TRBJ1-4
CSASAGTTAGYEQYF	TGCAGTGCTAGCGCCGGGACTACGGCCGGCTACGAGCAGTACTTC	-	TRBD2	TRBV20-1	TRBJ2-7
CSARGPEHTEAFF	TGCAGTGCTAGGGGGCCTGAACACACTGAAGCTTTCTTT	few	-	TRBV20-1	TRBJ1-1
CAISPGLDTQYF	TGTGCCATCAGTCCCGGACTTGATACGCAGTATTTT	-	-	TRBV10-3	TRBJ2-3
CASSKGGVEQFF	TGTGCCAGCAGCAAGGGGGGCGTGGAGCAGTTCTTC	-	-	TRBV28	TRBJ2-1
CASAYSNQPQHF	TGTGCCTCCGCTTATAGCAATCAGCCCCAGCATTTT	many	-	TRBV12-3/TRBV12-4	TRBJ1-5
CASISKDTTYEQYF	TGTGCCAGCATCTCTAAGGACACCACCTACGAGCAGTACTTC	many	-	TRBV28	TRBJ2-7
CASSTGNYGYTF	TGTGCCAGCAGTACGGGAAACTATGGCTACACCTTC	few	-	TRBV28	TRBJ1-2
CASSPGQGAKTQYF	TGTGCTAGCAGCCCAGGACAGGGGGCGAAGACCCAGTACTTC	many	TRBD1	TRBV7-7	TRBJ2-5
CASSLVSGSKYGNEQFF	TGTGCCAGCAGCTTGGTTAGCGGGAGTAAATACGGCAATGAGCAGTTCTTC	many	TRBD2	TRBV5-4	TRBJ2-1
CASSELGILTHEQYF	TGTGCCAGCAGTGAGCTAGGGATTTTGACCCACGAGCAGTACTTC	many	-	TRBV2	TRBJ2-7
CATSGFYSGGYSTDTQYF	TGTGCCACCAGCGGATTCTACTCAGGGGGCTATAGCACAGATACGCAGTATTTT	few	TRBD1	TRBV15	TRBJ2-3